The rows below give T cell receptor beta chains drawn from one sample of a study of T cells in Graves' hyperthyroidism and ophthalmopathy. TCRdb re-derived calls from the multiplex PCR reads in MiXCR, one entry per CDR3 protein. This sample has approximately 510,000 distinct CDR3 sequences; over 35% occur once, and the top ten carry about two fifths. The sequencing sample was made of peripheral blood or thyroid tissue (not recorded which). The receptors originated from an adult woman with Graves' disease, either hyperthyroidism or ophthalmopathy (not recorded which). The CDR3 runs from the conserved cysteine through the conserved F or W. Fields, in order: D gene, V gene, J gene, clone size, CDR3 protein, CDR3 DNA. D genes are given only for firm matches. Clone size is not always given. Where it is, it says once, few, many or a class for expanded clones.

d_gene: -; v_gene: TRBV6-5; j_gene: TRBJ2-5; abundance: -; CDR3aa: CASSYSVSGAETQYF; CDR3nt: TGTGCCAGCAGTTACTCGGTATCAGGGGCCGAGACCCAGTACTTC
d_gene: TRBD1; v_gene: TRBV19; j_gene: TRBJ1-5; abundance: few; CDR3aa: CARGQGASQPQHF; CDR3nt: TGTGCAAGAGGACAGGGGGCTAGTCAGCCCCAGCATTTT
d_gene: TRBD2; v_gene: TRBV29-1; j_gene: TRBJ2-7; abundance: few; CDR3aa: CSVDLAGGGEQYF; CDR3nt: TGCAGCGTTGATCTAGCGGGAGGGGGCGAGCAGTACTTC
d_gene: TRBD1; v_gene: TRBV9; j_gene: TRBJ1-6; abundance: -; CDR3aa: CASSVDGTGGSPLHF; CDR3nt: TGTGCCAGCAGCGTAGACGGGACAGGAGGTTCACCCCTCCACTTT
d_gene: TRBD2; v_gene: TRBV20-1; j_gene: TRBJ2-2; abundance: -; CDR3aa: CSATPLAENTGELFF; CDR3nt: TGCAGTGCTACCCCACTAGCGGAAAACACCGGGGAGCTGTTTTTT
d_gene: -; v_gene: TRBV29-1; j_gene: TRBJ2-2; abundance: many; CDR3aa: CSASGLSERRELFF; CDR3nt: TGCAGCGCCTCGGGACTGTCCGAGAGAAGGGAGCTGTTTTTT
d_gene: TRBD1; v_gene: TRBV28; j_gene: TRBJ1-2; abundance: -; CDR3aa: CASHGAGGIGLRGYTF; CDR3nt: TGTGCCAGCCATGGGGCAGGGGGTATAGGGCTTAGGGGCTACACCTTC
d_gene: -; v_gene: TRBV11-2; j_gene: TRBJ2-2; abundance: many; CDR3aa: CASRQVVNTGELFF; CDR3nt: TGTGCCAGCCGACAGGTGGTCAACACCGGGGAGCTGTTTTTT
d_gene: TRBD1; v_gene: TRBV6-5; j_gene: TRBJ2-7; abundance: -; CDR3aa: CASSYPRGQATYEQHF; CDR3nt: TGTGCCAGCAGTTACCCCCGCGGACAGGCAACCTACGAGCAGCACTTC
d_gene: TRBD2; v_gene: TRBV9; j_gene: TRBJ2-7; abundance: -; CDR3aa: CASSVGGSGPVYEQYF; CDR3nt: TGTGCCAGCAGCGTAGGCGGTAGCGGGCCAGTCTACGAGCAGTACTTC
d_gene: -; v_gene: TRBV25-1; j_gene: TRBJ1-1; abundance: many; CDR3aa: CASSERRGRRAFF; CDR3nt: TGTGCCAGCAGTGAGAGGAGGGGTCGGCGGGCTTTCTTT
d_gene: TRBD1; v_gene: TRBV5-8; j_gene: TRBJ1-2; abundance: few; CDR3aa: CASSLTPPTGGYTF; CDR3nt: TGTGCCAGCAGCTTGACCCCCCCGACAGGGGGCTACACCTTC
d_gene: -; v_gene: TRBV12-3/TRBV12-4; j_gene: TRBJ2-2; abundance: many; CDR3aa: CAGGHMNTGELFF; CDR3nt: TGTGCCGGGGGACACATGAACACCGGGGAGCTGTTTTTT
d_gene: -; v_gene: TRBV11-2; j_gene: TRBJ1-1; abundance: -; CDR3aa: CASSLGPEEAFF; CDR3nt: TGTGCCAGCAGCTTAGGACCGGAGGAAGCTTTCTTT
d_gene: -; v_gene: TRBV5-1; j_gene: TRBJ1-1; abundance: -; CDR3aa: CASSPGGGANTEAFF; CDR3nt: TGTGCCAGCAGCCCTGGAGGAGGGGCGAACACTGAAGCTTTCTTT
d_gene: TRBD2; v_gene: TRBV19; j_gene: TRBJ2-5; abundance: -; CDR3aa: CTSSGLERETQCF; CDR3nt: TGTACCAGTAGCGGACTGGAGCGGGAGACCCAGTGCTTC
d_gene: -; v_gene: TRBV29-1; j_gene: TRBJ2-3; abundance: -; CDR3aa: CSVEKGSSTDTQYF; CDR3nt: TGCAGCGTTGAAAAGGGATCTAGCACAGATACGCAGTATTTT
d_gene: -; v_gene: TRBV29-1; j_gene: TRBJ1-2; abundance: few; CDR3aa: CSVIREVYGYTF; CDR3nt: TGCAGCGTAATACGGGAGGTTTATGGCTACACCTTC
d_gene: -; v_gene: TRBV9; j_gene: TRBJ1-1; abundance: -; CDR3aa: CASSVEGGPAFF; CDR3nt: TGTGCCAGCAGCGTAGAGGGGGGGCCAGCTTTCTTT
d_gene: TRBD1; v_gene: TRBV2; j_gene: TRBJ2-3; abundance: -; CDR3aa: CASRRSGGSSTDTQYF; CDR3nt: TGTGCCAGCAGGCGGTCAGGGGGCAGCAGCACAGATACGCAGTATTTT
d_gene: TRBD1; v_gene: TRBV7-2; j_gene: TRBJ1-1; abundance: -; CDR3aa: CASSSDRDEAFF; CDR3nt: TGTGCCAGCAGCTCCGACAGGGATGAAGCTTTCTTT
d_gene: -; v_gene: TRBV7-2; j_gene: TRBJ2-5; abundance: many; CDR3aa: CASSYQGPQETQYF; CDR3nt: TGTGCCAGCAGCTACCAAGGGCCCCAAGAGACCCAGTACTTC
d_gene: TRBD2; v_gene: TRBV5-5; j_gene: TRBJ2-2; abundance: -; CDR3aa: CASSLGVAGATNTGELFF; CDR3nt: TGTGCCAGCAGCTTGGGGGTAGCGGGAGCCACGAACACCGGGGAGCTGTTTTTT
d_gene: TRBD2; v_gene: TRBV29-1; j_gene: TRBJ2-5; abundance: -; CDR3aa: CSAALSGANVLTSGRETQYF; CDR3nt: TGCAGCGCCGCCCTCTCTGGGGCCAACGTCCTGACTAGCGGGAGAGAGACCCAGTACTTC
d_gene: TRBD1; v_gene: TRBV7-9; j_gene: TRBJ2-5; abundance: -; CDR3aa: CASSRRQGSETQYF; CDR3nt: TGTGCCAGCAGTCGCAGACAGGGCAGCGAGACCCAGTACTTC
d_gene: -; v_gene: TRBV7-9; j_gene: TRBJ1-2; abundance: -; CDR3aa: CASNREPGANGYTF; CDR3nt: TGTGCCAGCAACAGGGAACCGGGGGCTAATGGCTACACCTTC
d_gene: -; v_gene: TRBV7-8; j_gene: TRBJ1-4; abundance: many; CDR3aa: CASSLEGGDEKLFF; CDR3nt: TGTGCCAGCAGCTTAGAGGGAGGGGACGAAAAACTGTTTTTT
d_gene: -; v_gene: TRBV25-1; j_gene: TRBJ1-2; abundance: -; CDR3aa: CASSDRTDLAPNYGYTF; CDR3nt: TGTGCCAGCAGTGACCGTACAGATTTAGCACCTAACTATGGCTACACCTTC
d_gene: -; v_gene: TRBV7-9; j_gene: TRBJ1-2; abundance: -; CDR3aa: CASSLGELRGYTF; CDR3nt: TGTGCCAGCAGCTTAGGGGAATTGAGGGGCTACACCTTC
d_gene: -; v_gene: TRBV2; j_gene: TRBJ2-6; abundance: -; CDR3aa: CATKAQDSGANVLTF; CDR3nt: TGTGCCACCAAGGCTCAGGATTCTGGGGCCAACGTCCTGACTTTC
d_gene: -; v_gene: TRBV27; j_gene: TRBJ1-5; abundance: few; CDR3aa: CASSLYPASNQPQHF; CDR3nt: TGTGCCAGCAGTTTATACCCGGCAAGCAATCAGCCCCAGCATTTT
d_gene: TRBD1; v_gene: TRBV11-3; j_gene: TRBJ2-7; abundance: many; CDR3aa: CASSPGDRNYEQYF; CDR3nt: TGTGCCAGCAGCCCGGGGGACAGGAACTACGAGCAGTACTTC
d_gene: -; v_gene: TRBV7-2; j_gene: TRBJ1-1; abundance: once; CDR3aa: CASSAYGTDEAFF; CDR3nt: TGTGCCAGCAGCGCCTACGGAACAGATGAAGCTTTCTTT
d_gene: -; v_gene: TRBV20-1; j_gene: TRBJ2-3; abundance: -; CDR3aa: CSARALMSETQYF; CDR3nt: TGCAGTGCTAGAGCGCTGATGAGCGAGACGCAGTATTTT
d_gene: -; v_gene: TRBV9; j_gene: TRBJ1-1; abundance: many; CDR3aa: CASSVADGGGFEAFF; CDR3nt: TGTGCCAGCAGCGTAGCGGACGGGGGAGGCTTTGAAGCTTTCTTT
d_gene: TRBD2; v_gene: TRBV9; j_gene: TRBJ2-7; abundance: -; CDR3aa: CASSETSGPRQYF; CDR3nt: TGTGCCAGCAGCGAGACTAGCGGGCCGCGCCAGTACTTC
d_gene: -; v_gene: TRBV29-1; j_gene: TRBJ2-2; abundance: -; CDR3aa: CSVRGTTGELFF; CDR3nt: TGCAGCGTTCGGGGGACCACCGGGGAGCTGTTTTTT
d_gene: -; v_gene: TRBV7-8; j_gene: TRBJ2-2; abundance: -; CDR3aa: CASIGRGATNTGELFF; CDR3nt: TGTGCCAGCATCGGTCGGGGGGCGACAAACACCGGGGAGCTGTTTTTT
d_gene: TRBD1; v_gene: TRBV7-2; j_gene: TRBJ1-4; abundance: many; CDR3aa: CASSPAHRGNEKLFF; CDR3nt: TGTGCCAGCAGCCCCGCTCACAGGGGTAATGAAAAACTGTTTTTT
d_gene: TRBD1; v_gene: TRBV7-9; j_gene: TRBJ1-4; abundance: once; CDR3aa: CASRQGIGEKLFF; CDR3nt: TGTGCCAGCAGACAGGGGATAGGCGAAAAACTGTTTTTT
d_gene: TRBD1; v_gene: TRBV2; j_gene: TRBJ1-3; abundance: -; CDR3aa: CATKLTGGIGNTIYF; CDR3nt: TGTGCCACCAAACTGACAGGGGGCATTGGAAACACCATATATTTT